Listed here are 27 T cell receptor beta chains from one sample, sequenced in a study of breast tumors, draining lymph nodes, adjacent tissues. TCRdb reprocessed the multiplex PCR reads via MiXCR and lists one record per CDR3 protein. The data show about 270,000 distinct CDR3 sequences, around 31% seen once. The lymph nodes were axillary draining lymph nodes from breast cancer patients. The sequenced sample consisted of axillary lymph node tissue. Every receptor here comes from a female donor with breast cancer. Some clones in this sample may be carry-over from other donors' samples.

This clonotype was seen at least ten times. The chain is built from TRBV2 and TRBJ2-7; 7 bases match TRBD1. Germline-derived CDR1 and CDR2 are SNHLY and FYNNEI. Trimming took 11 bases from V and 4 from J; bases not matched to a gene: 5. CDR3 size: 11 residues. CDR3 protein: CAQDRLYEQYF. For the CDR3, the DNA is TGTGCCCAGGACAGGTTATACGAGCAGTACTTC.

Of note for this clonotype: This clone may be a read error of a much larger clone one base away. The chain links TRBV7-9 to TRBJ2-7; D is unresolved. V was clipped by 5 bases and J by 4 bases, with 9 bases between them. Germline values: CDR1 SEHNR, CDR2 FQNEAQ (reference sequence). This CDR3 contains 12 residues. The CDR3 protein is CASSPSAYEQYF. CDR3 DNA: TGTGCCAGCAGCCCGTCCGCTTACGAGCAGTACTTC.

V usage is TRBV19 and J usage is TRBJ2-7, with D perhaps assigned TRBD1 or TRBD2 (5 bases each). Trimming removed 5 bases at V and 3 bases at J, with 11 bases between. This CDR3 has 13 residues. The V gene's germline CDR1 is LNHDA and CDR2 SQIVND (reference sequence). CDR3 in amino acids: CASSWDVFYEQYF. The CDR3 DNA reads as TGTGCCAGTAGTTGGGACGTCTTCTACGAGCAGTACTTC. Full variable domain (missing parts from reference TRBV19 and TRBJ2-7): DGGITQSPKYLFRKEGQNVTLSCEQNLNHDAMYWYRQDPGQGLRLIYYSQIVNDFQKGDIAEGYSVSREKKESFPLTVTSAQKNPTAFYLCASSWDVFYEQYFGPGTRLTVT.

This clonotype was detected ten times or more. The chain employs TRBV7-9 and TRBJ2-3; D may be TRBD2 (7 bases). Per germline, CDR1 SEHNR and CDR2 FQNEAQ (reference sequence). V lost 1 base and J lost 3, with 8 bases in between. The CDR3 length is 14 residues. The CDR3: CASSLEGGTDTQYF. The DNA of the CDR3 is TGTGCCAGCAGCTTAGAGGGGGGGACAGATACGCAGTATTTT. Full variable domain (rest looked up from reference TRBV7-9 and TRBJ2-3): DTGVSQNPRHKITKRGQNVTFRCDPISEHNRLYWYRQTLGQGPEFLTYFQNEAQLEKSRLLSDRFSAERPKGSFSTLEIQRTEQGDSAMYLCASSLEGGTDTQYFGPGTRLTVL.

This clonotype was found many times. This chain links TRBV20-1 with TRBJ2-2; D call uncertain. Germline V lookup: CDR1 DFQATT, CDR2 SNEGSKA (reference sequence). Trimming stripped 6 bases from V and 4 bases from J, with 18 bases between. This CDR3 is 15 amino acids long. The CDR3 is CSARKPGRGTGELFF. For the CDR3, the DNA is TGCAGTGCGCGGAAACCCGGGCGTGGCACCGGGGAGCTGTTTTTT.

The chain joins TRBV10-2 to TRBJ2-3; 8 nucleotides match TRBD1. The V and J ends lost 6 bases and 4 bases, in that order; junction bases with no gene match: 9. Germline V CDR1 and CDR2: WSHSY, SAAADI. This CDR3 is 15 amino acids long. CDR3 sequence: CASRDRARSADTQYF. The DNA for the CDR3 is TGCGCCAGCAGGGACAGGGCCCGAAGCGCAGATACGCAGTATTTT.

This clonotype was observed many times. CDR3 DNA sequence: TGTGCCAGCAGCTTACGTTTCCGGGCCGGGGATACGCAGTATTTT. Residues: CASSLRFRAGDTQYF. This chain uses TRBV11-2 with TRBJ2-3; D not resolved. Trimming removed 2 bases from V and 6 bases from J, with 15 bases in between. The V gene's germline CDR1 is SGHAT and CDR2 FQNNGV. CDR3 length: 15 amino acids. The whole variable domain, remainder taken from reference TRBV11-2 and TRBJ2-3, is EAGVAQSPRYKIIEKRQSVAFWCNPISGHATLYWYQQILGQGPKLLIQFQNNGVVDDSQLPKDRFSAERLKGVDSTLKIQPAKLEDSAVYLCASSLRFRAGDTQYFGPGTRLTVL.

This clonotype was observed at least ten times. This chain links TRBV4-2 with TRBJ1-3; D ambiguous. Germline V lookup: CDR1 LGHNA, CDR2 YNFKEQ. With 2 bases removed from V and 0 bases from J, the gap between germline ends came to 11 bases. This CDR3 region has 16 residues. DNA for the CDR3: TGTGCCAGCAGCCAAAGTGGCTTCTCCTCTGGAAACACCATATATTTT. This translates into CASSQSGFSSGNTIYF.

This chain uses TRBV11-2 with TRBJ2-3, with 9 bases lining up with TRBD2. The V and J ends lost 5 bases and 0 bases, in that order; junction bases with no gene match: 3. Germline V CDR1 and CDR2: SGHAT, FQNNGV. The CDR3 extends over 15 amino acids. The CDR3 reads CASSTSGRSTDTQYF. The CDR3 DNA follows: TGTGCCAGCAGCACCAGCGGGAGGAGCACAGATACGCAGTATTTT. Complete variable domain (other parts from reference TRBV11-2 and TRBJ2-3): EAGVAQSPRYKIIEKRQSVAFWCNPISGHATLYWYQQILGQGPKLLIQFQNNGVVDDSQLPKDRFSAERLKGVDSTLKIQPAKLEDSAVYLCASSTSGRSTDTQYFGPGTRLTVL.

This clonotype was counted ten times or more. V gene TRBV30 combines with J gene TRBJ1-2; D ambiguous. V shed 8 bases and J shed 4 bases, with 11 bases lying between them. The germline V gene encodes CDR1 GTSNPN and CDR2 SVGIG (reference sequence). The CDR3 extends over 11 amino acids. The chain's CDR3 is CAQAGSYGYTF. The CDR3 region has the DNA TGTGCCCAAGCGGGGTCCTATGGCTACACCTTC.

On this clonotype: Being one base from a much bigger clone, this may be a read error. The CDR3 DNA is TGCAGCGGTATCAGGGTGGTGAACACTGAAGCTTTCTTT. It is translated as CSGIRVVNTEAFF. The rearrangement uses TRBV29-1 and TRBJ1-1; D is perhaps TRBD1 (5 bases). The V end lost 7 bases, the J end lost 0 bases, and 12 bases lay between the germline ends. CDR1 is SQVTM, CDR2 ANQGSEA, per germline. The CDR3 length is 13 residues.

This clonotype was counted many times. The CDR3 DNA reads as TGTGCCAGCAGCCCTTCTCGGGACACAACATCAACTAATGAAAAACTGTTTTTT. Encoded protein: CASSPSRDTTSTNEKLFF. The chain combines TRBV7-9 with TRBJ1-4; D is possibly TRBD1 (6 bases). Germline-derived CDR1 and CDR2 are SEHNR and FQNEAQ (reference sequence). Trimming pared 5 bases from V and 0 bases from J, leaving 19 bases between. This CDR3 spans 18 amino acids.

This clonotype showed up many times. Here the CDR3 DNA reads TGCAGTGCTAGGCGGCCTGGACAGGGGGGTAAAAGCACCTTC. This gives the protein CSARRPGQGGKSTF. The chain uses TRBV20-1 and TRBJ1-2, with 10 bases aligning to TRBD1. The length of the CDR3 is 14 residues. CDR1 is DFQATT, CDR2 SNEGSKA, per germline (reference sequence). After removal of 3 bases from V and 13 bases from J, the junction contained 14 bases not matched to a gene.

This clonotype was detected ten times or more. The J gene is TRBJ2-5, the V gene TRBV7-6; 16 bases map to TRBD2. J was trimmed by 5 bases and V by 5 bases; bases with no gene match: 11. The CDR3 is made up of 18 amino acids. Germline CDR1 reads SGHVS; CDR2 reads FNYEAQ. The CDR3, as DNA: TGTGCCAGCAGCCCGGGACTAGCGGGAGGGCCGAGTCAGGAGACCCAGTACTTC. Amino acid sequence: CASSPGLAGGPSQETQYF.

To note about this clonotype: Just one base apart from a much larger clone, this may be a read error. V and J are TRBV11-2 and TRBJ2-1; 8 bases are a match to TRBD2. This CDR3 is 16 amino acids long. V lost 4 bases to trimming and J lost 2 bases; unmatched junction nucleotides: 7. Germline V gives CDR1 SGHAT, CDR2 FQNNGV. CDR3 loop: CASSSLAGLTYNEQFF. Written as DNA, the CDR3 is TGTGCCAGCAGCTCCTTAGCGGGACTGACCTACAATGAGCAGTTCTTC.

This clonotype showed up many times. The chain carries TRBV4-1 and TRBJ2-3; a possible D gene is TRBD2 (6 bases). Trimming left V 4 bases short and J 6 bases short, with 11 bases between. The germline V gene encodes CDR1 MGHRA and CDR2 YSYEKL. The CDR3 consists of 13 residues. CDR3 sequence reads: CASSRIGGDTQYF. As DNA, the CDR3 is TGCGCCAGCAGCCGGATTGGGGGGGATACGCAGTATTTT.

This clonotype was seen repeatedly, ten times or more. V is TRBV29-1 and J is TRBJ2-5; maybe TRBD2 (5 bases). Germline lookup yields CDR1 SQVTM and CDR2 ANQGSEA. Trimming removed 7 bases from V and 5 bases from J, with 8 bases in between. The CDR3 totals 10 residues. The chain's CDR3 is CSAGVETQYF. The CDR3 DNA sequence: TGCAGCGCCGGGGTGGAGACCCAGTACTTC.

In the case of this clonotype: Just one base apart from a much larger clone, this may be a read error. Given the absence of the conserved phenylalanine or tryptophan at the CDR3 end, a read error is likely. The chain employs TRBV12-3 or TRBV12-4 and TRBJ2-7, with D possibly being TRBD1 (8 bases). Trimming took 6 bases from V and 3 from J, leaving 15 bases between them. The CDR3 has 14 residues. The CDR3, as DNA: TGTGCCAGCAGAAAAACAGGGGGGGGCTACGAGCAGTACCTC. It is translated as CASRKTGGGYEQYL.

This clonotype showed up many times. The chain recombines TRBV30 with TRBJ1-2; a weak D match, TRBD1 (5 bases). Germline V lookup: CDR1 GTSNPN, CDR2 SVGIG (reference sequence). The V end was cut by 0 bases, the J end by 2 bases, with 7 bases between. The CDR3 runs 13 residues. In DNA, the CDR3 is TGTGCCTGGAGTGTACAGGACAACTATGGCTACACCTTC. Amino acid sequence: CAWSVQDNYGYTF.

This clonotype has just one count. A single base separates this from a much larger clone, so it may be a read error. The V gene is TRBV7-2, the J gene TRBJ2-7, with D maybe TRBD1 (5 bases). The V gene's germline CDR1 is SGHTA and CDR2 FQGNSA. This CDR3 is built from 15 residues. The CDR3 DNA reads as TGTGCCAGCAGCTTAATACAGACAGATTCCTACGAGCAGGACTTC. It translates to CASSLIQTDSYEQDF.

This clonotype was detected many times. The CDR3 DNA sequence: TGTGCCAGCAGCTCCAGGGTTACCGGGGAGCTGTTTTTT. Translated, it gives CASSSRVTGELFF. The V gene is TRBV14, the J gene TRBJ2-2; D is possibly TRBD1 (5 bases). The CDR3 is made up of 13 amino acids. Germline V gene lookup returns CDR1 SGHDN and CDR2 FVKESK. The V end lost 5 bases, the J end lost 5 bases, and 9 bases lay between the germline ends.

About this clonotype: A clone one base away is much larger, so this may be a read error. The genes are TRBV5-6 and TRBJ2-7; 11 bases map to TRBD2. Germline values: CDR1 SGHDT, CDR2 YYEEEE. The CDR3 spans 17 residues. CDR3 sequence: CACSFLAGGPRSYEQYF. DNA of the CDR3: TGTGCCTGCAGCTTCTTAGCGGGAGGGCCTAGGTCCTACGAGCAGTACTTC.

With regard to this clonotype: Given a much more abundant clone one base away, this may be a read error. The CDR3 sequence: CSARYSQGRSEQYF. CDR3 bases: TGCAGTGCTAGGTACAGTCAGGGGAGGTCCGAGCAGTACTTC. The genes are TRBV20-1 and TRBJ2-7; either TRBD1 or TRBD2 may fit D (6 bases each). Germline assignment: CDR1 DFQATT and CDR2 SNEGSKA (reference sequence). The CDR3 is 14 residues long. Between the trimmed V and J ends, which lost 3 bases and 6 bases, there was a span of 18 bases.

This clonotype was detected only once. The junction and the germline gene differ at one end; a read error may be behind it. The chain employs TRBV7-3 and TRBJ2-3; maybe TRBD2 (6 bases). The CDR3 length is 16 residues. Germline V CDR1 and CDR2: SGHTA, FQGTGA. As DNA, the CDR3 is TGTGCCAGCGGCTTAGGGTTGACGGGAGAGGCGGATACGCAGTATTTT. Its protein is CASGLGLTGEADTQYF.

This clonotype was counted many times. The chain has TRBV20-1 and TRBJ2-1; 8 bases are a match to TRBD2. V dropped 6 bases and J dropped 5; count of bases not matched to a gene: 12. CDR3 size: 15 residues. Germline CDR1 reads DFQATT; CDR2 reads SNEGSKA (reference sequence). Here the CDR3 DNA reads TGCAGTGCCCCCAGGGCTAGCGGGCTTGACAATGAGCAGTTCTTC. Amino acid sequence: CSAPRASGLDNEQFF.

This clonotype has ten or more counts. The chain uses TRBV12-5 and TRBJ1-2; unclear D gene. Trimming removed 0 bases at V and 4 bases at J, with 12 bases between. Germline-derived CDR1 and CDR2 are LGHNT and FRNRAP. This CDR3 contains 15 residues. CDR3 loop: CASGLVDGGSYGYTF. The CDR3 DNA reads TGTGCTAGTGGTTTGGTAGACGGTGGGTCCTATGGCTACACCTTC.

This clonotype was observed many times. V is TRBV5-1 and J is TRBJ2-2, with 14 bases aligning to TRBD2. V shed 7 bases and J 6 bases; nucleotides not matched to a gene: 5. The CDR3 is 15 amino acids. Germline values: CDR1 SGHRS, CDR2 YFSETQ. The CDR3 spells CASRGTSGSPGELFF. The DNA of the CDR3 is TGCGCCAGCCGGGGGACTAGCGGGAGCCCCGGGGAGCTGTTTTTT.